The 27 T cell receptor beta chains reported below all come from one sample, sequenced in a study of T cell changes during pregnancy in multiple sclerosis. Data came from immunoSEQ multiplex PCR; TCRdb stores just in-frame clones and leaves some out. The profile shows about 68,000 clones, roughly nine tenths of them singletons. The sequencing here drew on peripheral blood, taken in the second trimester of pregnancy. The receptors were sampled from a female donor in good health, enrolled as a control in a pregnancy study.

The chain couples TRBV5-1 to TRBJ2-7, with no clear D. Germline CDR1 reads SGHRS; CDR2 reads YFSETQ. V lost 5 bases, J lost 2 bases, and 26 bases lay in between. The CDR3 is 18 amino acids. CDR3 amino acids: CASSRQLSGRSAPYEQYF. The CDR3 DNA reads TGCGCCAGCAGTCGTCAACTCTCGGGTCGGTCCGCCCCCTACGAGCAGTACTTC.

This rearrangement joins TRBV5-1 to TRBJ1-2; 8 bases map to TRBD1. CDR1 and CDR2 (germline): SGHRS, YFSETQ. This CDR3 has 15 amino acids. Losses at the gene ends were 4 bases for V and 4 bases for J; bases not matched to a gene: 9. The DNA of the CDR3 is TGCGCCAGCAGCGCCAGGACAGGGAGGGTCTATGGCTACACCTTC. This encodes CASSARTGRVYGYTF.

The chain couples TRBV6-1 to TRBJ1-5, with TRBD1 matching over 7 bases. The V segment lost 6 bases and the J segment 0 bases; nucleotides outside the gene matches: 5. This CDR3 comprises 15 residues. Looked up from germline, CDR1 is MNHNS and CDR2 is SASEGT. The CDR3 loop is CASRTGTDSNQPQHF. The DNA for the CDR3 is TGTGCCAGCAGAACCGGGACAGATAGCAATCAGCCCCAGCATTTT.

In DNA form, the CDR3 reads TGTGCCAGCAGTGAAAGGGGAGGTGGCTACACCTTC. This codes for CASSERGGGYTF. The chain has TRBV6-1 and TRBJ1-2, with D possibly TRBD1 on 5 matching bases. Germline values: CDR1 MNHNS, CDR2 SASEGT. V lost 2 bases, J lost 7 bases, and 8 bases lay in between. The CDR3 length is 12 residues.

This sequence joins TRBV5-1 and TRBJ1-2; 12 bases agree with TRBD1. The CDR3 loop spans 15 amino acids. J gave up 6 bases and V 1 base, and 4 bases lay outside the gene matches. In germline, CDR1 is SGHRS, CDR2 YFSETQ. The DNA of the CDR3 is TGCGCCAGCAGCTTGCCCGGGACAGGGGGCCATGGCTACACCTTC. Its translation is CASSLPGTGGHGYTF.

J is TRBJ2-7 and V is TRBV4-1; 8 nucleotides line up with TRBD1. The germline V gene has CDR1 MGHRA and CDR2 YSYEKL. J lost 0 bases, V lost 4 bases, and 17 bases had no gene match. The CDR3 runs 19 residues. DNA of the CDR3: TGCGCCAGCAGCCCATCTCTTAGGACAGGGCCCCTTTTCTCCTACGAGCAGTACTTC. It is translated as CASSPSLRTGPLFSYEQYF.

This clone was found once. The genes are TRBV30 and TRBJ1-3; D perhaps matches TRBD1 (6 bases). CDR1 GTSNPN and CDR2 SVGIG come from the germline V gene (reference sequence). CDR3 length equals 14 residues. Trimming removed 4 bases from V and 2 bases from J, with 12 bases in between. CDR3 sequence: CAWNRERTGNTIYF. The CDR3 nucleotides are TGTGCCTGGAACAGGGAGCGAACTGGAAACACCATATATTTT.

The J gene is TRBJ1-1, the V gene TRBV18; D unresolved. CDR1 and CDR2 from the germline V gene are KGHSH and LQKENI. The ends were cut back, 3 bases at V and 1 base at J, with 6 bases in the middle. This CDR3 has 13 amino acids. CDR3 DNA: TGTGCCAGCTCACCTGGAGGGAACACTGAAGCTTTCTTT. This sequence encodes CASSPGGNTEAFF.

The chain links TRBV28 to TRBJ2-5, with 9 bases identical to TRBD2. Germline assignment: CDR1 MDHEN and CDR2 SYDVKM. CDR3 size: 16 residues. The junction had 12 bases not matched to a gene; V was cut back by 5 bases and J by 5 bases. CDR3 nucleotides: TGTGCCAGCAGTAGTGTGACTAGCGGTCTAGGGGAGACCCAGTACTTC. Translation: CASSSVTSGLGETQYF. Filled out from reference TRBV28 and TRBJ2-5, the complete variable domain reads DVKVTQSSRYLVKRTGEKVFLECVQDMDHENMFWYRQDPGLGLRLIYFSYDVKMKEKGDIPEGYSVSREKKERFSLILESASTNQTSMYLCASSSVTSGLGETQYFGPGTRLLVL.

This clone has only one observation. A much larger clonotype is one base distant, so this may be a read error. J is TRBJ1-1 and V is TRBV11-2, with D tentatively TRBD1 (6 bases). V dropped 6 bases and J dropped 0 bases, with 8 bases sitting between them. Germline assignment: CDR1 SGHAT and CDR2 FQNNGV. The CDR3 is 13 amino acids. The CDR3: CASRRQVNTEAFF. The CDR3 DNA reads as TGTGCCAGCAGAAGACAGGTGAACACTGAAGCTTTCTTT.

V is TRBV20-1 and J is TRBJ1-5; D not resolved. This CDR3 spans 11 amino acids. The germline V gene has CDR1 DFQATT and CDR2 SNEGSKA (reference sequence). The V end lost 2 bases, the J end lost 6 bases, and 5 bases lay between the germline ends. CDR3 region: CSARSGQPQHF. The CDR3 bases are TGCAGTGCTAGATCGGGTCAGCCCCAGCATTTT.

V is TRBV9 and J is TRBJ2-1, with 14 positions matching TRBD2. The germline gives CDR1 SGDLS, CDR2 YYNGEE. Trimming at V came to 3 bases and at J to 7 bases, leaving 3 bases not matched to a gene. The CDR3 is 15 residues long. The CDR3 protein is CASSAGLAGDNEQFF. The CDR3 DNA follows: TGTGCCAGCAGCGCGGGACTAGCGGGAGATAATGAGCAGTTCTTC. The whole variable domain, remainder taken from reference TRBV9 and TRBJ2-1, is DSGVTQTPKHLITATGQRVTLRCSPRSGDLSVYWYQQSLDQGLQFLIQYYNGEERAKGNILERFSAQQFPDLHSELNLSSLELGDSALYFCASSAGLAGDNEQFFGPGTRLTVL.

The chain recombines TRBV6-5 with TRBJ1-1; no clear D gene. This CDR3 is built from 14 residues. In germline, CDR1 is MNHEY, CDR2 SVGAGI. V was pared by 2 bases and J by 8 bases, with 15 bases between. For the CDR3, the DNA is TGTGCCAGCAGTTACATCCCCCTCAGATCCGAAGCTTTCTTT. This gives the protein CASSYIPLRSEAFF.

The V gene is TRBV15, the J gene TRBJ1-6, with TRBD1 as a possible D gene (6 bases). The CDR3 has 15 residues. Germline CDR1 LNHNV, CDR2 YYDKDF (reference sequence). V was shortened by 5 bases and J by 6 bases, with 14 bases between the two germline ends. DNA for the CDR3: TGTGCCACCAGCGGGGGGGCAGGGATTAATTCACCCCTCCACTTT. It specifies CATSGGAGINSPLHF.

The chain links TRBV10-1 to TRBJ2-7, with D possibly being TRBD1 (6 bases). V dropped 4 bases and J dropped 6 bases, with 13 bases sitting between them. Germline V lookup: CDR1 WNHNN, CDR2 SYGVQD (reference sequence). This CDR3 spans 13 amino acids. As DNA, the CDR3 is TGCGCCAGCAGTGTAGGACAGTCTTCCGAGCAGTACTTC. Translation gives CASSVGQSSEQYF.

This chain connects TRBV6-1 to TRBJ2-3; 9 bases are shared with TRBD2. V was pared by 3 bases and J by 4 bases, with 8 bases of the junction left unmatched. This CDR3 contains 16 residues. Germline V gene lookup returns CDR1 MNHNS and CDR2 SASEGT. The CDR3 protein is CASSEWREGASDTQYF. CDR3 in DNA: TGTGCCAGCAGTGAGTGGCGGGAGGGGGCCTCAGATACGCAGTATTTT.

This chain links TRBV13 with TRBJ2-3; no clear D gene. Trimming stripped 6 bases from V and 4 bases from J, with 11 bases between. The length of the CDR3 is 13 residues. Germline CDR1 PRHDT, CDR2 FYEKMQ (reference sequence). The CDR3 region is CASSSAVADTQYF. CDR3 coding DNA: TGTGCCAGCAGTTCCGCGGTCGCAGATACGCAGTATTTT.

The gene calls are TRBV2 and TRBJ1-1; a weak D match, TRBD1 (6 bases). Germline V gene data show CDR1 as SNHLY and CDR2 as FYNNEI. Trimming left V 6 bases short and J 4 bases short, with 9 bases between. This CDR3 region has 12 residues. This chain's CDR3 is CASSIQGTEAFF. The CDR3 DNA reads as TGTGCCAGCAGCATACAGGGCACTGAAGCTTTCTTT.

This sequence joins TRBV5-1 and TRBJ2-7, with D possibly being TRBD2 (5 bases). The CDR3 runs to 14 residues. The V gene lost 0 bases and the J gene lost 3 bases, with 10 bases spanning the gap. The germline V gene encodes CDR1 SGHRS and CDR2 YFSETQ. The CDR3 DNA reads TGCGCCAGCAGCTTGGCCCGCGGAGGCTACGAGCAGTACTTC. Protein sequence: CASSLARGGYEQYF.

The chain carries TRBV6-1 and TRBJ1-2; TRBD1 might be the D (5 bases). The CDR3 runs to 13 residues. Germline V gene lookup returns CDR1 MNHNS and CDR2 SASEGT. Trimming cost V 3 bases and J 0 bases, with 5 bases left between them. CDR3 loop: CASSDRANYGYTF. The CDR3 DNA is TGTGCCAGCAGTGACAGGGCTAACTATGGCTACACCTTC.

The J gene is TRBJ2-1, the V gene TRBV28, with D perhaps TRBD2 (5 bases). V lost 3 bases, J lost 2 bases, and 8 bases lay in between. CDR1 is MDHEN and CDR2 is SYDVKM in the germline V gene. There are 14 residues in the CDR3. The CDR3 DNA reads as TGTGCCAGCAGTTTTGAGGGAGCCTACAATGAGCAGTTCTTC. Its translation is CASSFEGAYNEQFF.

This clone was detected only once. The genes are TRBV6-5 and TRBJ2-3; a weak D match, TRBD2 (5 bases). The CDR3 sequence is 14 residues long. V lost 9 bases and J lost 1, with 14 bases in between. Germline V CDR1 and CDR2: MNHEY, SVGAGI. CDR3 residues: CARARESCTDTQYF. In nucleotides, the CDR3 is TGTGCCAGGGCGAGGGAAAGTTGCACAGATACGCAGTATTTT.

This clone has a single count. The CDR3 coding sequence is TGTGCCATCAGCCGGGACAGGGTCCACGAGCAGTACTTC. Translating it yields CAISRDRVHEQYF. J is TRBJ2-7 and V is TRBV10-3; 9 bases map to TRBD1. The length of the CDR3 is 13 residues. V shed 6 bases and J 5 bases; nucleotides not matched to a gene: 5. Per germline, CDR1 ENHRY and CDR2 SYGVKD.

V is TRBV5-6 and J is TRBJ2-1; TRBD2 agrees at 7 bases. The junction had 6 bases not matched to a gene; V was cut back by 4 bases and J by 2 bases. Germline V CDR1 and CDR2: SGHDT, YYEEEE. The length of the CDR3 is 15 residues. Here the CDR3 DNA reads TGTGCCAGCAGCGTACTAGCGAGGACCTACAATGAGCAGTTCTTC. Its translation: CASSVLARTYNEQFF. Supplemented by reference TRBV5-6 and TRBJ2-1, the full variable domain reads DAGVTQSPTHLIKTRGQQVTLRCSPKSGHDTVSWYQQALGQGPQFIFQYYEEEERQRGNFPDRFSGHQFPNYSSELNVNALLLGDSALYLCASSVLARTYNEQFFGPGTRLTVL.

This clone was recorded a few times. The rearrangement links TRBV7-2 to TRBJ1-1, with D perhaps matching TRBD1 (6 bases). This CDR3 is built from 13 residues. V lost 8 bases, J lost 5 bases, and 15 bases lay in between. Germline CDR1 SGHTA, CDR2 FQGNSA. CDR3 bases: TGTGCCAGCTTGTGGGGGCAAACTACTGAAGCTTTCTTT. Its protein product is CASLWGQTTEAFF.

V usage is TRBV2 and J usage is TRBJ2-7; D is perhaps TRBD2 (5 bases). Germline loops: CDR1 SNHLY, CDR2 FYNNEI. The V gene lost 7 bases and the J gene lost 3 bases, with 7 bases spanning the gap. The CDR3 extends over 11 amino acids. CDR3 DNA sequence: TGTGCCAGCATGAGGGACTACGAGCAGTACTTC. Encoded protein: CASMRDYEQYF.

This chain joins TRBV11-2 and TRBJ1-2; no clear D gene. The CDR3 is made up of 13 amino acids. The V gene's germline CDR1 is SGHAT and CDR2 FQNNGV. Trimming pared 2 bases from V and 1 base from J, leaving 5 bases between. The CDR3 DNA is TGTGCCAGCAGCTTATCCCTTAACTATGGCTACACCTTC. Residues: CASSLSLNYGYTF.